This note documents a single T cell receptor (beta chain) sequence. The source of the sample is a study of blood T cell repertoires in COVID-19. Background on the study: T cells, B-cell-depleted T cells, or PBMCs provided the cDNA or gDNA that served as material.

V lost 7 bases, J lost 1 base, and 14 bases stayed unmatched. Germline V gene lookup returns CDR1 WNHNN and CDR2 SYGVQD (reference sequence). The CDR3 covers 18 residues. Everyone who took part was roughly 18 to 95 years old, and they came from 24 US areas. Assignments of participants to cohorts depended upon their own reported clinical history. Method: immunoSEQ multiplex PCR; TCRdb's copy keeps in-frame clones and lacks some. The table lists about 310,000 clones, approximately 91% of them singletons. This TCR came from a middle-aged woman who had recovered from COVID-19. The gene calls are TRBV10-1 and TRBJ2-2; TRBD1 matches at 8 bases. Sequencing was done on a sample of PBMCs or T cells enriched from blood (not recorded which). CDR3 in DNA: TGCGCCAGCACCGCCGGAGGTAGAGGACAGGGGAACACCGGGGAGCTGTTTTTT. Translating it yields CASTAGGRGQGNTGELFF.